This T cell receptor (beta chain) was profiled in a study of blood T cell repertoires in COVID-19. Study-level background: Researchers got acute and convalescent COVID-19 samples from the United States, Italy and Spain. PBMCs, B-cell-depleted T cells, or T cells were the source of the cDNA or gDNA that made up the material.

Using immunoSEQ multiplex PCR, the repertoire was profiled, and TCRdb retains in-frame clones only, with some absent. The sample holds hundreds of thousands of clones; approximately 90% are singletons and the top ten take 2.5% to 3%. Those enrolled, adults aged about 18 to 95 years, came from some 23 US areas. Trimming removed 10 bases from V and 7 bases from J, with 17 bases in between. CDR1 and CDR2 (germline): MNHEY, SVGAGI. CDR3 length: 14 amino acids. V usage is TRBV6-5 and J usage is TRBJ1-6; tentative D call: TRBD1 (5 bases). The sequence came from a woman aged 25 to 39 with acute COVID-19. The sequenced material came from PBMCs or T cells enriched from blood (not recorded which). The CDR3 nucleotides are TGTGCCACGGCTAGGACAATAACCAATTCACCCCTCCACTTT. Translated: CATARTITNSPLHF.